The rows below give T cell receptor beta chains drawn from one sample of a study of cytomegalovirus exposure and HLA in healthy donors. Clones were sequenced by immunoSEQ multiplex PCR, and TCRdb holds only the in-frame ones, with some missing. This sample has roughly 100,000 clones, with roughly 70% found just once. Sequencing was carried out using PBMCs. These receptors originate from a male donor in good health and CMV-seropositive. Each CDR3 is given with its conserved first and last residue. A D gene is named only where the DNA matches it firmly. Expanded clones are given a class, and other clones once, few, many or no size at all.

>TRBV2|TRBD1|few|TRBJ1-5
TGTGCCAGCAGTGACAGGGGGCTTGGCAATCAGCCCCAGCATTTT
CASSDRGLGNQPQHF
>TRBV19|-|-|TRBJ1-3
TGTGCCAGTAGTAAAATGGTTAGCGCGGCGGGAAACACCATATATTTT
CASSKMVSAAGNTIYF
>TRBV7-9|TRBD2|-|TRBJ2-3
TGTGCCAGCTTAGGGACTAGGAGCACAGATACGCAGTATTTT
CASLGTRSTDTQYF
>TRBV9|-|-|TRBJ2-7
TGTGCCAGCGGGGGGGGGACAAACAACGAGCAGTACTTC
CASGGGTNNEQYF
>TRBV2|-|-|TRBJ2-1
TGTGCCAGCAGTGAAGGAGGAGAAGGCTACAATGAGCAGTTCTTC
CASSEGGEGYNEQFF
>TRBV14|-|few|TRBJ1-1
TGTGCCAGCAGCCAAGCTCGCGGTGGGAGCACTGAAGCTTTCTTT
CASSQARGGSTEAFF
>TRBV7-3|-|-|TRBJ2-7
TGTGCCAGCAGCTTACTCGGAGGGGATTCCTACGAGCAGTACTTC
CASSLLGGDSYEQYF
>TRBV6-1|TRBD2|-|TRBJ2-1
TGTGCCAGCAGTGAATGGGGACTAGCGGGGGGGACTGAGCAGTTCTTC
CASSEWGLAGGTEQFF
>TRBV4-2|-|-|TRBJ1-4
TGTGCCAGCAGCCTCGACCTCCCGACAGTCACTACTCAAATTTTT
CASSLDLPTVTTQIF
>TRBV7-9|-|-|TRBJ1-3
TGTGCCAGCAGCTTAGGGCAGGGAAACACCATATATTTT
CASSLGQGNTIYF
>TRBV11-1|-|-|TRBJ2-3
TGTGCCAGCAGCTCGAAAGGGGGCACAGATACGCAGTATTTT
CASSSKGGTDTQYF
>TRBV4-3|TRBD2|-|TRBJ2-7
TGCGCCAGCAGCCGATCTTCGGGACTAGGCTCAGAGCAGTACTTC
CASSRSSGLGSEQYF
>TRBV7-2|-|-|TRBJ1-2
TGTGCCAGCAGCTTAAACAGGCCATATGGCTACACCTTC
CASSLNRPYGYTF
>TRBV30|TRBD2|-|TRBJ2-2
TGTGCCTGGAGTGTACGTGGACTAGCGGGACCCACCGGGGAGCTGTTTTTT
CAWSVRGLAGPTGELFF
>TRBV28|-|-|TRBJ2-7
TGTGCCAGCAGTTTTAATGGACAGATGGCTCTTCCTTACACTTACGAGCAGTACTTC
CASSFNGQMALPYTYEQYF
>TRBV30|-|-|TRBJ2-1
TGTGCCTGGAGTCCGGTCAACAATGAGCAGTTCTTC
CAWSPVNNEQFF
>TRBV30|-|-|TRBJ2-5
TGTGCCTGGAGTGGGTTAGACCAAGAGACCCAGTACTTC
CAWSGLDQETQYF